This T cell receptor (beta chain) derives from a study of human T cells and chemical hapten exposure. Whole-study context: Yields of TCR per sample differed, chiefly owing to small differences in pooled library volume.

Whole-study findings and limits: PT1 expanded TCR numbers rose with patch test score.

In TCRdb, the RACE reads were re-called with MiXCR into one record per CDR3 protein. The sample records nearly 350,000 distinct CDR3 sequences, under 9% being singletons. This CDR3 has 14 amino acids. Per the germline V gene, CDR1 is SGHTA and CDR2 is FQGNSA. Trimming took 2 bases from V and 6 from J; bases not matched to a gene: 3. Time point reported: patch test 1, 2 weeks after DPC sensitization. The treatment denotes: therapeutic diphenylcyclopropenone sensitization with weekly scalp DPC. This clonotype turned up a few times. Its antigen is unknown. This sequence joins TRBV7-2 and TRBJ2-7, with 11 bases aligning to TRBD2. The clonotype originates from a young woman with alopecia areata. Some clones in this sample may be carry-over from other donors' samples. Here the sequenced sample was whole blood, taken in connection with sensitization to the hapten diphenylcyclopropenone (DPC). CDR3 nucleotide sequence: TGTGCCAGCAGCTTATTAGCGGGGGGGCCCGAGCAGTACTTC. Protein product: CASSLLAGGPEQYF.